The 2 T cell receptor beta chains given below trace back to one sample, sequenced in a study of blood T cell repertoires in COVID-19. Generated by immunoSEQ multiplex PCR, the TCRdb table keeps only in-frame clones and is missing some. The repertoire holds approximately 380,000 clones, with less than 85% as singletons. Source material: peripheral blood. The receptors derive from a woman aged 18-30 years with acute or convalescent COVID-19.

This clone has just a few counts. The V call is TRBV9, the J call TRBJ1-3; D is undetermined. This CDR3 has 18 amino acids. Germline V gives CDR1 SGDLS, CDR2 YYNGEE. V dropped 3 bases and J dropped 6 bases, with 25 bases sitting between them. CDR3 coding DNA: TGTGCCAGCAGCGGACGAGACCAGACGATAGCTCCTGAAAACACCATATATTTT. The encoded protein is CASSGRDQTIAPENTIYF.

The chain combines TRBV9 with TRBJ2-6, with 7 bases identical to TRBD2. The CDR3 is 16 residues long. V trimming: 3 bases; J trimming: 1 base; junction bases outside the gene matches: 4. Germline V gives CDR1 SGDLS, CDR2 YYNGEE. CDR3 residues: CASSDNGGSGANVLTF. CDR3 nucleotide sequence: TGTGCCAGCAGCGACAACGGGGGGTCTGGGGCCAACGTCCTGACTTTC.